These T cell receptor beta chains were read from a single sample in a study of glioma-infiltrating T cells. TCRdb redid the calling of the multiplex PCR reads with MiXCR, one entry per CDR3 protein. The repertoire has 100,000 to 150,000 distinct CDR3 sequences, 23% of them found once; the top ten carry nearly 15%. Sample: glioma tissue, nonneoplastic brain tissue, or PBMCs (not recorded which). These receptor sequences come from a human donor with low-grade glioma or glioblastoma, undergoing nonglioma brain surgery, or in good health (not recorded which). The CDR3 runs from the conserved cysteine through the conserved F or W. The D gene is left open where the match is weak. Rows give clone size only sometimes, using once, few, many, or a class for an expanded clone.

v_gene	abundance	j_gene	d_gene	CDR3nt	CDR3aa
TRBV4-1	NA	TRBJ2-7	TRBD1	TGCGCCAGCAGCCAAGAAAGTACAGGGGGTTTTCGCGAGCAGTACTTC	CASSQESTGGFREQYF
TRBV4-1	many	TRBJ2-5	TRBD2	TGCGCCAGCAGCCAGGGACTAGCGGAACAAGAGACCCAGTACTTC	CASSQGLAEQETQYF
TRBV13	NA	TRBJ2-1	TRBD2	TGTGCCAGCCAGCGGGAGGGTAATGAGCAGTTCTTC	CASQREGNEQFF
TRBV29-1	few	TRBJ2-3	NA	TGCAGCGCACCTGAGGGTCCTACAGATACGCAGTATTTT	CSAPEGPTDTQYF
TRBV24-1	many	TRBJ2-6	TRBD2	TGTGCCACCAGTCCCGGACTAGCGGGAGAGGAGACTGGGGCCAACGTCCTGACTTTC	CATSPGLAGEETGANVLTF
TRBV28	many	TRBJ1-1	NA	TGTGCCAGCAGTTCCAAAGCAATACAAGACACTGAAGCTTTCTTT	CASSSKAIQDTEAFF
TRBV15	many	TRBJ1-2	NA	TGTGCCACCAGCACCATTAAGAGGCAGGGAAGGGGCTACACCTTC	CATSTIKRQGRGYTF
TRBV18	many	TRBJ2-1	TRBD1	TGTGCCAGCTCACCATCCGGGACAGGGTTCTACAATGAGCAGTTCTTC	CASSPSGTGFYNEQFF
TRBV10-2	NA	TRBJ1-1	TRBD1	TGCGCCAGCAGTGAGGGAAGCCGGGACAGGGGAGCAGCTTTCTTT	CASSEGSRDRGAAFF
TRBV5-1	many	TRBJ1-1	NA	TGCGCCAGCAGCTTGTTGGGGAACACTGAAGCTTTCTTT	CASSLLGNTEAFF
TRBV28	many	TRBJ1-2	TRBD1	TGTGCCAGCAGTAACCGGGACAGGTCAGACTATGGCTACACCTTC	CASSNRDRSDYGYTF
TRBV7-2	NA	TRBJ2-3	NA	TGTGCCAGCAGCCTCTTTGTCGGTACAGGTACGCAGTATTTT	CASSLFVGTGTQYF
TRBV6-1	many	TRBJ2-5	TRBD1	TGTGCCAGCAGAGAGCCATGGACAGGTCAAGAGACCCAGTACTTC	CASREPWTGQETQYF
TRBV29-1	few	TRBJ1-1	NA	TGCAGCGTTAGTTGGGGCACTGAAGCTTTCTTT	CSVSWGTEAFF
TRBV7-2	many	TRBJ1-1	NA	TGTGCCAGCAGCTTAGAGGGGCGGACTGAAGCTTTCTTT	CASSLEGRTEAFF
TRBV28	many	TRBJ1-2	NA	TGTGCCAGCTCCGATTCAAACTATGGCTACACCTTC	CASSDSNYGYTF
TRBV20-1	many	TRBJ2-2	NA	TGCAGTGCCCGCTCGCCCGCACTTACTAACACCGGGGAGCTGTTTTTT	CSARSPALTNTGELFF
TRBV6-1	many	TRBJ2-1	NA	TGTGCCAGCACCCCGGACAGCAATGAGCAGTTCTTC	CASTPDSNEQFF
TRBV3-1	NA	TRBJ2-7	NA	TGTGCCAGCAGCGGGGATGGCAAGGGCGAGCAGTACTTC	CASSGDGKGEQYF
TRBV20-1	many	TRBJ2-5	NA	TGCAGTGCTAGAGCCTCGGGGCAGCCTCAAGAGACCCAGTACTTC	CSARASGQPQETQYF
TRBV27	many	TRBJ2-7	NA	TGTGCCAGCAGTTTATCGAAAGTACGGCTGAGCTCCTACGAGCAGTACTTC	CASSLSKVRLSSYEQYF
TRBV29-1	many	TRBJ2-7	TRBD2	TGCAGCGTTTCGACTAGCGGATCCTACGAGCAGTACTTC	CSVSTSGSYEQYF
TRBV7-2	many	TRBJ2-7	NA	TGTGCCAGCAGCTTAGGTCAGTTCTACGAGCAGTACTTC	CASSLGQFYEQYF
TRBV6-6	many	TRBJ2-1	NA	TGTGCCAGCAGTTACTTACAGGGATACAATGAGCAGTTCTTC	CASSYLQGYNEQFF
TRBV28	many	TRBJ2-5	TRBD1	TGTGCCAGCAGTCTCGGACAGGGAGGACTTAAAGAGACCCAGTACTTC	CASSLGQGGLKETQYF
TRBV19	few	TRBJ2-5	TRBD1	TGTGCCAGTAGTATGCTCCACGAGGGGGCAGATGAGACCCAGTACTTC	CASSMLHEGADETQYF
TRBV19	many	TRBJ1-2	TRBD1	TGTGCTTCGAGCACCGGGACAGGGGACCTATATGGCTACACCTTC	CASSTGTGDLYGYTF
TRBV27	many	TRBJ2-7	NA	TGTGCCAGCAGTTTAGGGCCTCACTCCTACGAGCAGTACTTC	CASSLGPHSYEQYF
TRBV20-1	many	TRBJ2-1	NA	TGCAGTAGCCGAGGCTACAATGAGCAGTTCTTC	CSSRGYNEQFF
TRBV5-1	many	TRBJ1-1	NA	TGCGCCAGCAGCTTGACGGCAGCGGGGGTTTACACTGAAGCTTTCTTT	CASSLTAAGVYTEAFF
TRBV5-1	many	TRBJ1-2	TRBD1	TGCGCCAGCAGCTTGGTGACAGGGCCCTATGGCTACACCTTC	CASSLVTGPYGYTF
TRBV4-3	many	TRBJ2-1	TRBD2	TGCGCCAGCAGCCAAGTCCTAGCGGGAGAAAAGAGACAGTTCTTC	CASSQVLAGEKRQFF
TRBV7-7	many	TRBJ2-5	TRBD1	TGTGCTGTGGGACAGGGTCAAGAGACCCAGTACTTC	CAVGQGQETQYF
TRBV29-1	NA	TRBJ2-1	NA	TGCAGCGTAGCGACAGGATCCGTTGAAAGGCAGTTCTTC	CSVATGSVERQFF
TRBV27	many	TRBJ2-7	NA	TGTGCCAGCAGTGCACGAGGGGGGCCCTACGAGCAGTACTTC	CASSARGGPYEQYF